This T cell receptor (beta chain) is drawn from a study of technical replicates of blood from several donors. Sequenced by immunoSEQ multiplex PCR; TCRdb stores in-frame clones only, minus some. In the table there are more than 75,000 clones, 65% to 90% of which are singletons. The germline V and J ends were trimmed by 3 bases and 8 bases, with 23 bases remaining between them. CDR3 length: 17 residues. The germline CDR1 and CDR2 sequences are MNHEY and SMNVEV (reference sequence). The genes are TRBV27 and TRBJ1-3; D gene uncertain. The origin of this receptor is a human donor in good health. Some clones in this sample may be carry-over from other donors' samples. Material for sequencing was PBMCs. Here the CDR3 reads CASSFALHMGSGYTIYF. CDR3 sequence (DNA): TGTGCCAGCAGTTTTGCCCTTCACATGGGCTCTGGGTACACCATATATTTT.